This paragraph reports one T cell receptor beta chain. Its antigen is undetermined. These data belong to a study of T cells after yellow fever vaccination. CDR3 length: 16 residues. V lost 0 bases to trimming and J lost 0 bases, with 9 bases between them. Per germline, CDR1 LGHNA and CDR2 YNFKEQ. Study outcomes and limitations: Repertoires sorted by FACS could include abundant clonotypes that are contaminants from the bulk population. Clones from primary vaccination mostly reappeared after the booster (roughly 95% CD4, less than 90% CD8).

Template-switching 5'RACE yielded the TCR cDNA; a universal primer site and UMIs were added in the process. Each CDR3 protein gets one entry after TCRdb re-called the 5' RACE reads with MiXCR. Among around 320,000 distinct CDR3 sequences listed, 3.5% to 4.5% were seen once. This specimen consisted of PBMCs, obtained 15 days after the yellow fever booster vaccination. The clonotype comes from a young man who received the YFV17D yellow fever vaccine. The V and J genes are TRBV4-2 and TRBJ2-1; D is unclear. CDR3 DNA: TGTGCCAGCAGCCAAGATAGGGCCGGCTCCTACAATGAGCAGTTCTTC. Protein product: CASSQDRAGSYNEQFF.